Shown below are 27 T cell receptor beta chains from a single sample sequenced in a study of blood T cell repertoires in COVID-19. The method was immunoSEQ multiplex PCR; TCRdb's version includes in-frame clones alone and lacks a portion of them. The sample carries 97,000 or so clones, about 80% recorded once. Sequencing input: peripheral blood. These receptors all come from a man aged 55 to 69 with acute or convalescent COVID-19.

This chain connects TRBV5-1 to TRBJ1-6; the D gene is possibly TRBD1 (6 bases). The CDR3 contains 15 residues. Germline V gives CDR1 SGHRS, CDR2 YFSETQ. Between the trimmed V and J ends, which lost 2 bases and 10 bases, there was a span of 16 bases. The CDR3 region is CASSLGHTRGSPLHF. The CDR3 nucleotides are TGCGCCAGCAGCTTAGGGCACACTAGGGGGTCACCCCTCCACTTT.

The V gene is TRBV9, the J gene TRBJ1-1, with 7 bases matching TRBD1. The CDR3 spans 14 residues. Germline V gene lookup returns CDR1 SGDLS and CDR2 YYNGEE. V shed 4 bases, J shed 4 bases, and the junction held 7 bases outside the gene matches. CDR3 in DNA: TGTGCCAGCAGCCTCAGTCCAGGGGGCACTGAAGCTTTCTTT. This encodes CASSLSPGGTEAFF.

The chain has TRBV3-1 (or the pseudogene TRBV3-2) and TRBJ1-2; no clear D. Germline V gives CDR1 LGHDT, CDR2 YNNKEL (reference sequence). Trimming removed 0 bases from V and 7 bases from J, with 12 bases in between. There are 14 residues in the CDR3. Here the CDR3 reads CASSQDPRVGGYTF. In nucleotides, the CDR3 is TGTGCCAGCAGCCAAGATCCCCGGGTGGGTGGCTACACCTTC.

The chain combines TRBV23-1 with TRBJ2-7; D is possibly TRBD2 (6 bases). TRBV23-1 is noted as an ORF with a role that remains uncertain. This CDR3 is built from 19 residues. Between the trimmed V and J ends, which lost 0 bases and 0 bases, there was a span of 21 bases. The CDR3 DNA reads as TGCGCCAGCAGTCAATCTGGCCCCCGGGGGAGCGCTAGCTCCTACGAGCAGTACGTC. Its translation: CASSQSGPRGSASSYEQYV.

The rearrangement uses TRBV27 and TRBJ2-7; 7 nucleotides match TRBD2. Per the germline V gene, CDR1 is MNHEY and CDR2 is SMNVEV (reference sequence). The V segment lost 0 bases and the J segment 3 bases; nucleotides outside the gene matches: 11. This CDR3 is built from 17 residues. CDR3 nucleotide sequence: TGTGCCAGCAGTTTATCGGCTCGGGAGGCCCAGGGCTACGAGCAGTACGTC. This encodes CASSLSAREAQGYEQYV.

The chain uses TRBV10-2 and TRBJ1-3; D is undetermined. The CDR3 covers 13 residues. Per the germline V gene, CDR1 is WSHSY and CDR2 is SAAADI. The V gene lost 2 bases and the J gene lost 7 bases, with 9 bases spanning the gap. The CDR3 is CASSEERMNTIYF. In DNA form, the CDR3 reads TGCGCCAGCAGTGAGGAGCGGATGAACACCATATATTTT.

DNA for the CDR3: TGTGCCAGCAGCGGGGATGCCGGGGACAATGAGCAGTTCTTC. Translating gives CASSGDAGDNEQFF. The V gene is TRBV9, the J gene TRBJ2-1; maybe TRBD2 (5 bases). Germline assignment: CDR1 SGDLS and CDR2 YYNGEE. This CDR3 spans 14 amino acids. Trimming took 3 bases from V and 5 from J, leaving 12 bases between them. Full variable domain (rest looked up from reference TRBV9 and TRBJ2-1): DSGVTQTPKHLITATGQRVTLRCSPRSGDLSVYWYQQSLDQGLQFLIQYYNGEERAKGNILERFSAQQFPDLHSELNLSSLELGDSALYFCASSGDAGDNEQFFGPGTRLTVL.

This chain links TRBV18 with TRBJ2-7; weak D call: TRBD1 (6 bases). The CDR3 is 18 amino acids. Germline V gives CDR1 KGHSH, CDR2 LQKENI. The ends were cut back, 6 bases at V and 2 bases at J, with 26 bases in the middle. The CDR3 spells CASSSSRDTNSITYEQYF. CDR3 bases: TGTGCCAGCTCGAGTAGCCGGGACACAAATTCGATTACCTACGAGCAGTACTTC.

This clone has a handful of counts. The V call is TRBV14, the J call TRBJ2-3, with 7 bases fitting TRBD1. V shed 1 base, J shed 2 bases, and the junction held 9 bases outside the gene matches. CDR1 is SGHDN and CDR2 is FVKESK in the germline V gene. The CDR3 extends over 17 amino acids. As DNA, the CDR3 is TGTGCCAGCAGCCAAGTGGGAGCTAGGGGGCCCACAGATACGCAGTATTTT. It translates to CASSQVGARGPTDTQYF.

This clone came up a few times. The CDR3 protein is CASSAGGGDYNEQFF. The CDR3 DNA reads as TGTGCCAGCTCAGCCGGCGGGGGTGACTACAATGAGCAGTTCTTC. The chain links TRBV18 to TRBJ2-1; TRBD2 matches 7 bases. Germline loops: CDR1 KGHSH, CDR2 LQKENI. V lost 5 bases and J lost 3; bases outside the gene matches: 7. The CDR3 is made up of 15 amino acids.

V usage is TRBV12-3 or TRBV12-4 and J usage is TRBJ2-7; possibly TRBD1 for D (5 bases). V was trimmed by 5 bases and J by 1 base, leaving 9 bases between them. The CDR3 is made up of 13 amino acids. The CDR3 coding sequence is TGTGCCAGCAGTCTGACAGCTTCCTACGAGCAGTACTTC. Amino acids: CASSLTASYEQYF.

CDR3 sequence (DNA): TGTGCCAGCAGTGAAGACTTTCCGGGGTACGGGAATGAGCAGTTCTTC. Encoded protein: CASSEDFPGYGNEQFF. The V and J genes are TRBV6-1 and TRBJ2-1; weak D call: TRBD2 (5 bases). This CDR3 comprises 16 residues. Germline V CDR1 and CDR2: MNHNS, SASEGT. The ends were cut back, 1 base at V and 7 bases at J, with 17 bases in the middle.

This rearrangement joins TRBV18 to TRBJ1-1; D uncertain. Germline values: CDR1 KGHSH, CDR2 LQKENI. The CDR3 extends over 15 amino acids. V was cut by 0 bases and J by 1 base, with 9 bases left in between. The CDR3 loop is CASSPPQTTNTEAFF. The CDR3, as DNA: TGTGCCAGCTCACCACCGCAGACTACGAACACTGAAGCTTTCTTT.

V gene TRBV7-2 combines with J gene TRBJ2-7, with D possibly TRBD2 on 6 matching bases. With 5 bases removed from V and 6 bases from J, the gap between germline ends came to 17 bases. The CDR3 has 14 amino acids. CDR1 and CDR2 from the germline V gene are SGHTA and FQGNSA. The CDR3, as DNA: TGTGCCAGCAGCAGCCAGGGACTGAGGGGCGAGCAGTACGTC. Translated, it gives CASSSQGLRGEQYV.

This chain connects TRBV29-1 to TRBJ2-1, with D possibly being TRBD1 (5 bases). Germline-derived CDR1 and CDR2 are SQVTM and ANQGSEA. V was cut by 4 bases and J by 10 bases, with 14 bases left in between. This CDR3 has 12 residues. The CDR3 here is CSVGSQVFEQFF. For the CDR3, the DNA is TGCAGCGTTGGGTCACAGGTCTTCGAGCAGTTCTTC.

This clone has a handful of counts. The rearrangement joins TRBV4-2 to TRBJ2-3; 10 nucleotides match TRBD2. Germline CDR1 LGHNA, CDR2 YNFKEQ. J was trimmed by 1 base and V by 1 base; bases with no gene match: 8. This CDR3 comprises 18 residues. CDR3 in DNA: TGTGCCAGCAGCCAAGGCGGAGCGGGGGGGGCGGGCACAGATACGCAGTATTTT. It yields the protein CASSQGGAGGAGTDTQYF.

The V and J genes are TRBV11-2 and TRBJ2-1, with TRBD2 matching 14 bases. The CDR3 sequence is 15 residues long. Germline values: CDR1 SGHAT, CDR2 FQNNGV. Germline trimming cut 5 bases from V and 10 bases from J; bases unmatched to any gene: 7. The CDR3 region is CASSPGLAGAWEQFF. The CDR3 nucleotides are TGTGCCAGCAGCCCGGGACTAGCGGGAGCATGGGAGCAGTTCTTC.

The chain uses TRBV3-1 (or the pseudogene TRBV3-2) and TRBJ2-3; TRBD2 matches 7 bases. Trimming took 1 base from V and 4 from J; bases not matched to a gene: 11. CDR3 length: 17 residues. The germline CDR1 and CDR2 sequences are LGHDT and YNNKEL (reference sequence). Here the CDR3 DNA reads TGTGCCAGCAGCCAAGCAGCGGGGAGGTTTCTTGCAGATACGCAGTATTTT. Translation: CASSQAAGRFLADTQYF.

The CDR3 nucleotides read TGTGCCAGCAGTGAAAGTTGGGGGCTAGGGTCTACTGAGCAGTTCTTC. Translating gives CASSESWGLGSTEQFF. The genes are TRBV6-1 and TRBJ2-1; D might be TRBD1 (6 bases). V was trimmed by 2 bases and J by 9 bases, leaving 20 bases between them. CDR3 length: 16 residues. Looked up from germline, CDR1 is MNHNS and CDR2 is SASEGT.

The CDR3 DNA reads TGTGCCACCAGTGGTGGGCGCAATCAGCCCCAGCATTTT. As protein: CATSGGRNQPQHF. The chain links TRBV24-1 to TRBJ1-5; the D is unclear. The germline gives CDR1 KGHDR, CDR2 SFDVKD. The CDR3 has 13 residues. Trimming shortened V by 5 bases and J by 2 bases, and 6 bases separated the two germline ends.

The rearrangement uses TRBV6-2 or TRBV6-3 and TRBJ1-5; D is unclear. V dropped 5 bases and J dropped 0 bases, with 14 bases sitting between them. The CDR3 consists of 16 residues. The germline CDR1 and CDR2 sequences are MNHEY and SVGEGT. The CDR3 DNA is TGTGCCAGCAGTCCCTCCGGGTCCTTTAGCAATCAGCCCCAGCATTTT. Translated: CASSPSGSFSNQPQHF.

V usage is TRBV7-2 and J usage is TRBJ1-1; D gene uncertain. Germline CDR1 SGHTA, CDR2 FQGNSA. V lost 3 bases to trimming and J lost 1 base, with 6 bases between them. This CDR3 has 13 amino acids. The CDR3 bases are TGTGCCAGCAGCTTCGCAGGGAACACTGAAGCTTTCTTT. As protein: CASSFAGNTEAFF.

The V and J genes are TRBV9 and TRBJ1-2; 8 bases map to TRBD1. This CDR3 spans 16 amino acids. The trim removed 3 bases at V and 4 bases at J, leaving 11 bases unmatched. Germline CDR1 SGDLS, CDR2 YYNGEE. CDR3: CASSGTPGQEFYGYTF. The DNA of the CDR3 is TGTGCCAGCAGCGGCACACCGGGACAGGAATTCTATGGCTACACCTTC.

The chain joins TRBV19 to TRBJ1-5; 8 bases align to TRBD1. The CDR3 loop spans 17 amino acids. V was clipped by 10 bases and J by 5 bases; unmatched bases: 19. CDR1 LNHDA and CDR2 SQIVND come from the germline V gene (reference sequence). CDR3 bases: TGTGCCAATGGACAGGGCGAAGGGTTGGGAAGGGATCAGCCCCAGCATTTT. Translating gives CANGQGEGLGRDQPQHF. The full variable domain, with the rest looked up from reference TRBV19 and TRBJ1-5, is DGGITQSPKYLFRKEGQNVTLSCEQNLNHDAMYWYRQDPGQGLRLIYYSQIVNDFQKGDIAEGYSVSREKKESFPLTVTSAQKNPTAFYLCANGQGEGLGRDQPQHFGDGTRLSIL.

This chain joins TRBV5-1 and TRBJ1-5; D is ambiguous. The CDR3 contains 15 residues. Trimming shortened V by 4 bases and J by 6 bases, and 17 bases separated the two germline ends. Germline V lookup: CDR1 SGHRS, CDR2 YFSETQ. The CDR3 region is CASSQRPNLGQPQHF. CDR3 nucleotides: TGCGCCAGCAGCCAGCGACCAAACCTGGGTCAGCCCCAGCATTTT.

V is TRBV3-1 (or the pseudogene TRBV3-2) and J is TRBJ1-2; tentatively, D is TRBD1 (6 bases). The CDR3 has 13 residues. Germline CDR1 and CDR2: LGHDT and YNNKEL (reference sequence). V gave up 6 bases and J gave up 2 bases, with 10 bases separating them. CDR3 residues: CASRLGQNYGYTF. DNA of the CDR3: TGTGCCAGCAGGCTCGGACAGAACTATGGCTACACCTTC.

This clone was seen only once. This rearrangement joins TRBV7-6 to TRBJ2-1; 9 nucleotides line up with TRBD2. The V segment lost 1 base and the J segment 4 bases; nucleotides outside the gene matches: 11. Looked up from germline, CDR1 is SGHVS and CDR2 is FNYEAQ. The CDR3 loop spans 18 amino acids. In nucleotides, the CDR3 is TGTGCCAGCAGCTTAGAAGGGGGTAGCGGGGGAGTTTACAATGAGCAGTTCTTC. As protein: CASSLEGGSGGVYNEQFF.